This TCR beta chain was recorded in a study of early T cells in non-severe SARS-CoV-2 infection. Individual cDNA molecules were tagged with unique molecular identifiers. TCRdb processed the 5' RACE reads anew with MiXCR; each CDR3 protein has one entry. Counted here are about 64,000 distinct CDR3 sequences, around 20% occurring once; the ten biggest clones make up roughly 9%. Germline values: CDR1 MNHEY, CDR2 SVGAGI. Trimming removed 3 bases at V and 1 base at J, with 13 bases between. This CDR3 has 15 residues. This sample comprised whole blood, obtained at baseline. The rearrangement links TRBV6-5 to TRBJ2-7; maybe TRBD1 (5 bases). This TCR derives from an adult who was a healthcare worker with PCR-confirmed SARS-CoV-2 infection or an uninfected control (not recorded which). CDR3 sequence (DNA): TGTGCCAGCAGTTATCGGCAGGGCCTTTCCTACGAGCAGTACTTC. It codes for CASSYRQGLSYEQYF.